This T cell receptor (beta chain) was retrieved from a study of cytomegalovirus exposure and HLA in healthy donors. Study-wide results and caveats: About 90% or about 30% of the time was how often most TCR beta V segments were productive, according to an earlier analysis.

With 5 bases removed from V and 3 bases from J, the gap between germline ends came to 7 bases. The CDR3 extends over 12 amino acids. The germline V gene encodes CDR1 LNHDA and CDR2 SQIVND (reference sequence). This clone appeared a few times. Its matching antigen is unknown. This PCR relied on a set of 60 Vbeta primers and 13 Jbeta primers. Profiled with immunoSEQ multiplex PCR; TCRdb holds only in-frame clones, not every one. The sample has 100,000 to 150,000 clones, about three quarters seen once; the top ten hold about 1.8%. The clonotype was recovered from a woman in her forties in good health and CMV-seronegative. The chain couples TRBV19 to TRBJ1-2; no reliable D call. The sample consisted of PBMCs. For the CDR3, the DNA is TGTGCCAGTAGTTCGGGGTACTATGGCTACACCTTC. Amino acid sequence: CASSSGYYGYTF.